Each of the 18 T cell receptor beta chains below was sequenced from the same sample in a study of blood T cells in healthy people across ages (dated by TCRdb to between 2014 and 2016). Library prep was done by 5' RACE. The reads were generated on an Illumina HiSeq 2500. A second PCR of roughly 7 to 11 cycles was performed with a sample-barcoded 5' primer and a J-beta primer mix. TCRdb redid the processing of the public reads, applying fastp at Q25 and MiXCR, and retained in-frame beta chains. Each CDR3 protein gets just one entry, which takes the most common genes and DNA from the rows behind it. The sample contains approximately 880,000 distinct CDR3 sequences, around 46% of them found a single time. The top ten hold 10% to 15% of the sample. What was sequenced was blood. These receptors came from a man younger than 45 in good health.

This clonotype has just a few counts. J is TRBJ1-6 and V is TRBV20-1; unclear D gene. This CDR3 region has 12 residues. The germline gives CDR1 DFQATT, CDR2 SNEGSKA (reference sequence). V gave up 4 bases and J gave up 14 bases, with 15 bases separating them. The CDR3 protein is CSATGSLMSLHF. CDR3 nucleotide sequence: TGCAGTGCTACGGGCAGCCTAATGTCCCTCCACTTT.

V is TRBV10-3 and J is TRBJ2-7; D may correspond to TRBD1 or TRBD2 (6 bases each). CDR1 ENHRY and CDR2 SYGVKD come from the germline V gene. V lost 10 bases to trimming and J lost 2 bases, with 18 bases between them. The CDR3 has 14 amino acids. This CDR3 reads CATRGLAGAYEQYF. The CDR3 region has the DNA TGTGCCACCCGGGGGCTGGCAGGGGCCTACGAGCAGTACTTC.

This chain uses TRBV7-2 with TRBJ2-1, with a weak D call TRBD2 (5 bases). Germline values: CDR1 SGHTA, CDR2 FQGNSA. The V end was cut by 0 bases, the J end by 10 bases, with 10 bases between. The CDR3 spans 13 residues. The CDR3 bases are TGTGCCAGCAGCTTAGCTACTAGTCGCGAGCAGTTCTTC. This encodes CASSLATSREQFF.

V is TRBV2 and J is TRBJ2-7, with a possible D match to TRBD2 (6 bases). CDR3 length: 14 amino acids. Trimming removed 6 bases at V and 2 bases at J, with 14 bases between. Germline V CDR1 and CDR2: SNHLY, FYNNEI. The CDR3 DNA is TGTGCCAGCAGCAACCGGGACTCGACCTACGAGCAGTACTTC. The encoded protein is CASSNRDSTYEQYF.

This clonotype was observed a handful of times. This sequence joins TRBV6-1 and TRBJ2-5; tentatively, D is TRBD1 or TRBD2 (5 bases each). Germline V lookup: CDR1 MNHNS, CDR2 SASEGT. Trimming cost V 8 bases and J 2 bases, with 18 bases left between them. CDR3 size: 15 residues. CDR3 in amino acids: CASCRGREWQETQYF. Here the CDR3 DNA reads TGTGCCAGCTGCCGTGGCAGGGAGTGGCAAGAGACCCAGTACTTC.

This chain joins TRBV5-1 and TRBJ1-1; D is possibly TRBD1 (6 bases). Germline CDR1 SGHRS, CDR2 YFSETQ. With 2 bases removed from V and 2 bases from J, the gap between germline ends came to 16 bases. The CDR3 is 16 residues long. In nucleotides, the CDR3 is TGCGCCAGCAGCTTAGAACCGGGGGACATTAACACTGAAGCTTTCTTT. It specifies CASSLEPGDINTEAFF.

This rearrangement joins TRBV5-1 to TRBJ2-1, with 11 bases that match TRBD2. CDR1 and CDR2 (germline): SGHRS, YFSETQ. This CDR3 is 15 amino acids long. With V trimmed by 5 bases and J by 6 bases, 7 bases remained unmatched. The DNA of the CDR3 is TGCGCCAGCAGGCCCGGGACTAGCGGATGCAATGAGCAGTTCTTC. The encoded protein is CASRPGTSGCNEQFF.

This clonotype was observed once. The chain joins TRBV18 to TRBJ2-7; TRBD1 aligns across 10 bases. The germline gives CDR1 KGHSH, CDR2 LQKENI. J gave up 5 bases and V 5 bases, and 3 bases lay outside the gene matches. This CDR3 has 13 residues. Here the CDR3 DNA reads TGTGCCAGCTCAGACAGGGGGCAAAACGAGCAGTACTTC. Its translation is CASSDRGQNEQYF.

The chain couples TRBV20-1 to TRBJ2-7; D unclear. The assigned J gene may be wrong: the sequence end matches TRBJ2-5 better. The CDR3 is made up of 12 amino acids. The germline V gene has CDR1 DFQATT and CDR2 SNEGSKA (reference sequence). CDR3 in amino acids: CSARAMVETQYF. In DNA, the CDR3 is TGCAGTGCTAGAGCAATGGTAGAGACCCAGTACTTC.

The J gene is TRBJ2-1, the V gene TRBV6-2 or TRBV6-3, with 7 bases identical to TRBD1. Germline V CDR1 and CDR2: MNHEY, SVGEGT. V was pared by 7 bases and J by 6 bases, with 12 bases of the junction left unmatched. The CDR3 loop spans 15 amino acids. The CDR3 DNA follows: TGTGCCAGCACTCCTAACCGGGACAGATCCAATGAGCAGTTCTTC. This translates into CASTPNRDRSNEQFF.

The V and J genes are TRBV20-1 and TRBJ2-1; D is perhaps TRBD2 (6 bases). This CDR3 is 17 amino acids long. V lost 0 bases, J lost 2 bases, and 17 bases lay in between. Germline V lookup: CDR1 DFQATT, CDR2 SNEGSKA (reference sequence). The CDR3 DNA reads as TGCAGTGCTAGAGAGGGGCCTGCGGGGAGAACCTACAATGAGCAGTTCTTC. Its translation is CSAREGPAGRTYNEQFF.

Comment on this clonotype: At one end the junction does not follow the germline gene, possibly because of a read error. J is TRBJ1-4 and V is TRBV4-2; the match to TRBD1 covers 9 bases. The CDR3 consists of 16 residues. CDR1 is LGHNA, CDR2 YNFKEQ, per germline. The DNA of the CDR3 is TGTGCCGGCAGCCTCTCGGGGGGACAGGGAGGGGAAAAACTGTTTTTT. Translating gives CAGSLSGGQGGEKLFF.

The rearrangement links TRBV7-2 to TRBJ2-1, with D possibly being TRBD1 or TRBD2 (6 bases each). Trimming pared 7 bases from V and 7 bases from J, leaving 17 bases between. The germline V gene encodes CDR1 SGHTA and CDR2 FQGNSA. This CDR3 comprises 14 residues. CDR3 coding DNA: TGTGCCAGCACCGTACAATTAGGGGGGAATGAGCAGTTCTTC. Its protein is CASTVQLGGNEQFF.

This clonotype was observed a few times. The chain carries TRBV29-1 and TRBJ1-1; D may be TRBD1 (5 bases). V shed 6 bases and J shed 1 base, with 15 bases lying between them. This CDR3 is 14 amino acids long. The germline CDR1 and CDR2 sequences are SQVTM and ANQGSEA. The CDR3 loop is CSVVVRGGNTEAFF. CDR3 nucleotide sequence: TGCAGCGTCGTCGTGAGGGGAGGGAACACTGAAGCTTTCTTT.

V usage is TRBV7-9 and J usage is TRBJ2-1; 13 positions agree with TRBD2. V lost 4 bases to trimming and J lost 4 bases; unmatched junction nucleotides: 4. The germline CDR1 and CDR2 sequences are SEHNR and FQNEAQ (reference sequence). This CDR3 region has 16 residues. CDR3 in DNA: TGTGCCAGCAGCTCCTGGACTAGCGGGGGTTACAATGAGCAGTTCTTC. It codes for CASSSWTSGGYNEQFF.

The CDR3 bases are TGTGCCAGCAGCTTTGACACCATGGGCGAGCAGTACTTC. This encodes CASSFDTMGEQYF. The chain combines TRBV7-9 with TRBJ2-7; no firm D call. V was cut by 3 bases and J by 6 bases, with 12 bases left in between. Germline loops: CDR1 SEHNR, CDR2 FQNEAQ (reference sequence). The CDR3 extends over 13 amino acids.

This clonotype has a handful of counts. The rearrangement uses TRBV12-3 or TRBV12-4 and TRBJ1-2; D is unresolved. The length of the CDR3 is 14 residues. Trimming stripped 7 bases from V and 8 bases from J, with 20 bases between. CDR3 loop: CASNEDLGRGGYTF. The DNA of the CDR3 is TGTGCCAGCAATGAGGACCTCGGACGTGGAGGCTACACCTTC.

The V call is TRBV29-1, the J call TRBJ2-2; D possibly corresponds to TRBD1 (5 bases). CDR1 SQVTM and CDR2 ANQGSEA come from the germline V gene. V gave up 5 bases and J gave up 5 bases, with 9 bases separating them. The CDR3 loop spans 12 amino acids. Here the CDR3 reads CSVPQGTGELFF. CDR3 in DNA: TGCAGCGTTCCCCAGGGTACCGGGGAGCTGTTTTTT.